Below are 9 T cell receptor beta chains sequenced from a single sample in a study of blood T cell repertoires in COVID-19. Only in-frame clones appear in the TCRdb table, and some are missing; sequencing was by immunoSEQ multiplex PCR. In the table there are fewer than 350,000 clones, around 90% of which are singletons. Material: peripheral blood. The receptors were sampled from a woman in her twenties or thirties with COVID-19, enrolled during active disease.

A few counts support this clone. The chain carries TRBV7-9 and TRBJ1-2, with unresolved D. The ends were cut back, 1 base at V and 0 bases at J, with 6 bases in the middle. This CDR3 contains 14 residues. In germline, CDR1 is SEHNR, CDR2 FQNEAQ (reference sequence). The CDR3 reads CASSLVRANYGYTF. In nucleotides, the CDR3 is TGTGCCAGCAGCTTAGTGAGAGCTAACTATGGCTACACCTTC.

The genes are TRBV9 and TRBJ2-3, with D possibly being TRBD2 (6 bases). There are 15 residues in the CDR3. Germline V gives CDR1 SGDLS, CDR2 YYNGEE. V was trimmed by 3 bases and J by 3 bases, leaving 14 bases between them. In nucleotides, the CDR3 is TGTGCCAGCAGCGACCGCCAGGGAGGAACAGATACGCAGTATTTT. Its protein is CASSDRQGGTDTQYF.

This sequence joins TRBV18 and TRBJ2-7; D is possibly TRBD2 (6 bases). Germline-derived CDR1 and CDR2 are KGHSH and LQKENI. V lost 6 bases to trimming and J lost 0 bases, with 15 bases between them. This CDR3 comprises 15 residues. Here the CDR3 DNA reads TGTGCCAGCTCTGGCGGGGCAGCGAGCTCCTACGAGCAGTACTTC. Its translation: CASSGGAASSYEQYF. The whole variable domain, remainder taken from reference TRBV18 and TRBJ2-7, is NAGVMQNPRHLVRRRGQEARLRCSPMKGHSHVYWYRQLPEEGLKFMVYLQKENIIDESGMPKERFSAEFPKEGPSILRIQQVVRGDSAAYFCASSGGAASSYEQYFGPGTRLTVT.

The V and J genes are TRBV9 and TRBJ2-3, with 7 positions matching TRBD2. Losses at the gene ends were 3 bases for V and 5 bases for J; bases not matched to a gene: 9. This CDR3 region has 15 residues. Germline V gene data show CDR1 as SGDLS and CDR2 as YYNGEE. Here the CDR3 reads CASSAGVAGRDTQYF. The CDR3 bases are TGTGCCAGCAGCGCGGGGGTAGCGGGTAGAGATACGCAGTATTTT.

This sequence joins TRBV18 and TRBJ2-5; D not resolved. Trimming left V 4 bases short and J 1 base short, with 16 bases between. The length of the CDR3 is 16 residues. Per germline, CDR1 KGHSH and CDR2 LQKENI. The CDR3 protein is CASSLYRGNVQETQYF. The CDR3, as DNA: TGTGCCAGCTCACTTTATCGCGGAAACGTCCAAGAGACCCAGTACTTC.

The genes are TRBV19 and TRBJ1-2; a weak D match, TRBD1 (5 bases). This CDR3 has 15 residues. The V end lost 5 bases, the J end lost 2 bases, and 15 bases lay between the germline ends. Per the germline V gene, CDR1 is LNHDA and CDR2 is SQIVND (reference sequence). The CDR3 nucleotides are TGTGCCAGTAGTGCTTATGGGGGGTCCAACTATGGCTACACCTTC. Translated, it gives CASSAYGGSNYGYTF.

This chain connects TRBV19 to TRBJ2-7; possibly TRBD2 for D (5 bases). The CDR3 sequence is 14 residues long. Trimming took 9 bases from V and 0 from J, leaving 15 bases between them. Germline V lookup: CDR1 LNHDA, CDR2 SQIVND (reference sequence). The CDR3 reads CASARSGISYEQYF. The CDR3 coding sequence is TGTGCCAGCGCCCGCTCCGGGATCTCCTACGAGCAGTACTTC.

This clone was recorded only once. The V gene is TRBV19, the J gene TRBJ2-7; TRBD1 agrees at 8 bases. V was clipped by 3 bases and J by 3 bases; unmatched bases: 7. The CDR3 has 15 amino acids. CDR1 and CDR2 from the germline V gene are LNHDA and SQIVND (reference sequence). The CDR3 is CASSMRRDRGYEQYF. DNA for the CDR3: TGTGCCAGTAGTATGCGTCGCGACAGGGGCTACGAGCAGTACTTC.

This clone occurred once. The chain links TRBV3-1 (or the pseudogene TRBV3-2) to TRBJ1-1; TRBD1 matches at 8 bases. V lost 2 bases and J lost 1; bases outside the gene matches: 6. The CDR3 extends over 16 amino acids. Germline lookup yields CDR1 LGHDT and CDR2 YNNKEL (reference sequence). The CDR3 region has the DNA TGTGCCAGCAGCCAACGCCCCGGGACAGGGAACACTGAAGCTTTCTTT. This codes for CASSQRPGTGNTEAFF.